Listed below are T cell receptor beta chains from one sample, sequenced in a study of patients and donors after allogeneic stem cell transplantation. MiXCR, run by TCRdb on the RT-PCR reads, gives a single entry per CDR3 protein. Of 400,000 to 500,000 distinct CDR3 sequences detected, 16% appear once; the ten largest clones hold over 6%. Sample: blood, either unsorted or a sorted T cell fraction (not recorded which). These receptors originate from a human donor who was either an allogeneic HSCT recipient or a stem cell or donor lymphocyte infusion donor (not recorded which). It is not recorded whose cells these are; they may come from a transplant donor. Both conserved end residues are part of each CDR3. A D gene is named only where the DNA matches it firmly. Rows give clone size only sometimes, using once, few, many, or a class for an expanded clone.

TRBV20-1	12	TRBJ2-7	-	-	TGCAGTGCTAGGCGGGACGGCTACGAGCAGTACTTC	CSARRDGYEQYF
TRBV7-8	14	TRBJ2-7	few	TRBD2	TGTGCCAGCAGCTTACCTAGCGGCTCCTACGAGCAGTACTTC	CASSLPSGSYEQYF
TRBV5-1	19	TRBJ2-3	-	TRBD2	TGCGCCAGCAGCTTGGCCTCGTTCGGAGCGGGGGGGAACACAGATACGCAGTATTTT	CASSLASFGAGGNTDTQYF
TRBV7-6	14	TRBJ2-7	-	TRBD1	TGTGCCAGCAGCTTAGGGGACAGCTACTACGAGCAGTACTTC	CASSLGDSYYEQYF
TRBV2	16	TRBJ1-2	-	-	TGTGCCAGCAGTGAGGGGGGGCCAGGGTCCATGGGCGGCTACACCTTC	CASSEGGPGSMGGYTF
TRBV6-5	15	TRBJ1-6	few	-	TGTGCCAGCAGTTACCAGGGCATATCAAATTCACCCCTCCACTTT	CASSYQGISNSPLHF
TRBV27	14	TRBJ2-5	many	TRBD1	TGTGCCAGCAGTTATGGACAGGGAGGAGAGACCCAGTACTTC	CASSYGQGGETQYF
TRBV7-8	14	TRBJ2-7	few	-	TGTGCCAGCAGCCTACCGGGGGGCTGGGACGAGCAGTACTTC	CASSLPGGWDEQYF
TRBV6-1	12	TRBJ2-7	-	TRBD1	TGTGCCACCCAGGACAGGGGGCACGAGCAGTACTTC	CATQDRGHEQYF
TRBV5-1	14	TRBJ1-1	few	TRBD1	TGCGCCAGCAGCATGACAGGGCCCCGTTCTGAAGCTTTCTTT	CASSMTGPRSEAFF
TRBV13	16	TRBJ1-1	once	-	TGTGCCAGCAGCTTAGCGGGCCAGCTCCTCAACACTGAAGCTTTCTTT	CASSLAGQLLNTEAFF
TRBV12-3/TRBV12-4	14	TRBJ2-3	few	-	TGTGCCAGCAGGCGGATAGCGGAGACAGATACGCAGTATTTT	CASRRIAETDTQYF
TRBV12-3/TRBV12-4	14	TRBJ2-1	medium-sized	-	TGTGCCAGCAGTCTCAGGGGAGCAGCGGGAGAGCAGTTCTTC	CASSLRGAAGEQFF
TRBV18	17	TRBJ2-4	-	-	TGTGCCAGCTCAACCTTACCAGTGACGGTAGCCAAAAACATTCAGTACTTC	CASSTLPVTVAKNIQYF
TRBV4-2	18	TRBJ2-5	-	TRBD2	TGTGCCAGCAGCCAAGAAGGGGGGACTAGCGGGGAGAGGGAGACCCAGTACTTC	CASSQEGGTSGERETQYF
TRBV6-2/TRBV6-3	13	TRBJ2-1	few	-	TGTGCCAGCACAGGGAGCGCCTACAATGAGCAGTTCTTC	CASTGSAYNEQFF
TRBV6-1	17	TRBJ2-7	-	-	TGTGCCAGCAGTCAGTCCTCTTTAGGGACGCCCTTAGGGGAGCAGTACTTC	CASSQSSLGTPLGEQYF
TRBV12-3/TRBV12-4	11	TRBJ2-7	many	-	TGTGCCAGCAGTTTTGGCGGGAAGGGGTACTTC	CASSFGGKGYF
TRBV7-2	14	TRBJ1-2	-	TRBD1	TGTGCCAGCAGCAACGGACAGGGAGCCAACGGCTACACCTTC	CASSNGQGANGYTF
TRBV6-4	9	TRBJ2-7	-	TRBD1	TGTGCCAGCAGCGACAGGGAGTACTTC	CASSDREYF
TRBV10-3	18	TRBJ2-5	few	TRBD1	TGTGCCATCAGTGGCTACCCATTCGGACAGGGGAAATCCGAGACCCAGTACTTC	CAISGYPFGQGKSETQYF
TRBV5-1	16	TRBJ2-1	many	-	TGCGCCAGCAGCCCAAAACTAGTACAATCCTACAATGAGCAGTTCTTC	CASSPKLVQSYNEQFF
TRBV12-3/TRBV12-4	14	TRBJ2-1	-	-	TGTGCCAGCAGTATCGGCGGCTCCTACAATGAGCAGTTCTTC	CASSIGGSYNEQFF
TRBV6-5	17	TRBJ2-3	-	-	TGTGCCAGCAGTTATTATGGACAGCCCCTCCGCACAGATACGCAGTATTTT	CASSYYGQPLRTDTQYF
TRBV30	14	TRBJ1-6	few	-	TGTGCCTGCGCCCGACAGGTTAAATATTCACCCCTCCACTTT	CACARQVKYSPLHF
TRBV7-9	14	TRBJ1-6	many	TRBD1	TGTGCCAGCAGCTTAAGGGACAGCCATTCACCCCTCCACTTT	CASSLRDSHSPLHF
TRBV29-1	13	TRBJ1-1	few	-	TGCAGCGGCGGGGGGAGGGGCAACACTGAAGCTTTCTTT	CSGGGRGNTEAFF
TRBV30	11	TRBJ2-7	-	TRBD1	TGTGCCTTAAGACAGGGTGGCGAGCAGTACTTC	CALRQGGEQYF
TRBV27	18	TRBJ2-6	-	TRBD1	TGTGCCAGCAGCCCCCGGAGGACAGGGCTCTCTGGGGCCAACGTCCTGACTTTC	CASSPRRTGLSGANVLTF
TRBV7-9	15	TRBJ2-7	few	-	TGTGCCAGCAGCTCCCGGGGGCTAAGATCTAGCGAGCAGTACTTC	CASSSRGLRSSEQYF
TRBV27	13	TRBJ1-5	-	-	TGTGCCAGCAGTTCAAGAAACTCCCAGCCCCAGCATTTT	CASSSRNSQPQHF
TRBV6-1	14	TRBJ2-7	-	-	TGTGCCAGCGTACCCGGGGTGTTGAGCTACGAGCAGTACTTC	CASVPGVLSYEQYF
TRBV18	16	TRBJ2-4	few	TRBD1	TGTGCCAGCTCGTCCCGGACAGGAATAGCCAAAAACATTCAGTACTTC	CASSSRTGIAKNIQYF
TRBV18	16	TRBJ2-7	-	TRBD2	TGTGCCAGCTCATCGGGGCTGAGCGGGAGCTCCTACGAGCAGTACTTC	CASSSGLSGSSYEQYF
TRBV7-3	13	TRBJ2-2	few	-	TGTGCCAGCAGCTTAACGTGGACCGGGGAGCTGTTTTTT	CASSLTWTGELFF
TRBV24-1	16	TRBJ1-1	-	TRBD1	TGTGCCAGCAGTGATCCGGACAGGGATGGTAACACTGAAGCTTTCTTT	CASSDPDRDGNTEAFF
TRBV24-1	13	TRBJ1-2	few	TRBD1	TGTGCCACCAGCCGGGACAGGAGCTATGGCTACACCTTC	CATSRDRSYGYTF
TRBV6-5	14	TRBJ1-2	-	-	TGTGCCAGCAGTTTGGGACGGCTCCCCTATGGCTACACCTTC	CASSLGRLPYGYTF
TRBV6-1	14	TRBJ2-1	-	TRBD2	TGTGCCAGCAGTCGGGAGGGATGGGACAATGAGCAGTTCTTC	CASSREGWDNEQFF
TRBV4-1	22	TRBJ1-5	few	TRBD1	TGCGCCAGCAGCCAAGAGGTAGGAAGAGCCGGGACAGGGGGTGGTAGCAATCAGCCCCAGCATTTT	CASSQEVGRAGTGGGSNQPQHF
TRBV27	11	TRBJ2-3	few	-	TGTGCCAGCAGTTTATCGGGTACGCAGTATTTT	CASSLSGTQYF